The 17 T cell receptor beta chains below all came from one sample that was sequenced in a study of molecular identifiers for immune sequencing clone quantification. TCRdb redid the calling of the PCR reads with MiXCR, one entry per CDR3 protein. The table shows approximately 590,000 distinct CDR3 sequences, with 25% occurring only once. The sequencing input was naive CD8+ T cells from blood, with Jurkat cell RNA spiked in. The subset here: FACS-sorted CD8+CD4-CCR7+CD45RA+ naive T cells. The receptors were gathered from a human donor in good health. Some libraries in this study had Jurkat cell RNA spiked in.

With regard to this clonotype: The CDR3 carries no conserved terminal phenylalanine or tryptophan, so it likely arises from a read error. The V gene is TRBV29-1, the J gene TRBJ2-3, with D perhaps matching TRBD1 (5 bases). This CDR3 spans 14 amino acids. The germline CDR1 and CDR2 sequences are SQVTM and ANQGSEA. In DNA form, the CDR3 reads TGCAGCGTTGAAGACGTCGTGGCAACAGGTACGCAGTATATT. This translates into CSVEDVVATGTQYI.

This clonotype occurred a few times. The DNA for the CDR3 is TGTGCCAGTAGTCTCACAGACCTGTACGAGCAGTACTTC. Its protein product is CASSLTDLYEQYF. This chain connects TRBV19 to TRBJ2-7; no reliable D call. The CDR3 is 13 residues long. Deletions cut 5 bases from V and 4 bases from J, with 12 bases between. Looked up from germline, CDR1 is LNHDA and CDR2 is SQIVND (reference sequence).

This clonotype was seen only a few times. The chain carries TRBV5-5 and TRBJ2-7; maybe TRBD1 (5 bases). CDR3 length: 14 amino acids. V was clipped by 4 bases and J by 1 base, with 12 bases between them. Germline V gene sequence: CDR1 SGHKS, CDR2 YYEKEE (reference sequence). CDR3 in DNA: TGTGCCAGCAGCGCGATTGACAGTTCCTACGAGCAGTACTTC. It specifies CASSAIDSSYEQYF.

This clonotype was recorded many times. The rearrangement joins TRBV12-3 or TRBV12-4 to TRBJ1-5; D perhaps matches TRBD1 (6 bases). The CDR3 sequence is 15 residues long. Trimming removed 6 bases from V and 1 base from J, with 13 bases in between. The CDR3: CASRPDRTSNQPQHF. Here the CDR3 DNA reads TGTGCCAGCAGACCTGACAGGACGAGCAATCAGCCCCAGCATTTT.

This clonotype has a count of ten or more. Written as DNA, the CDR3 is TGTGCCAGCAGTTTAGTAGGGTCCAATGAGCAGTTCTTC. Its translation: CASSLVGSNEQFF. The chain couples TRBV27 to TRBJ2-1; no reliable D call. The CDR3 totals 13 residues. Germline V gene data show CDR1 as MNHEY and CDR2 as SMNVEV (reference sequence). The V end was cut by 2 bases, the J end by 6 bases, with 8 bases between.

The chain employs TRBV20-1 and TRBJ2-7; 9 bases are shared with TRBD1. Germline CDR1 DFQATT, CDR2 SNEGSKA (reference sequence). The V and J ends lost 2 bases and 1 base, in that order; junction bases with no gene match: 3. This CDR3 has 14 residues. As DNA, the CDR3 is TGCAGTGCTAGAACCGGGACAGGGTCCTACGAGCAGTACTTC. Translating gives CSARTGTGSYEQYF.

This clonotype appeared a single time. One base away lies a much larger clone, so this may be a sequencing read error. The rearrangement uses TRBV27 and TRBJ1-4; a weak D match, TRBD1 (5 bases). Germline V gene sequence: CDR1 MNHEY, CDR2 SMNVEV (reference sequence). The CDR3 is made up of 15 amino acids. Trimming removed 8 bases from V and 5 bases from J, with 18 bases in between. CDR3 region: CASRPLGHKNEKLFF. The CDR3 DNA follows: TGTGCCAGCCGTCCCCTCGGACACAAGAATGAAAAACTGTTTTTT.

This clonotype turned up a few times. V usage is TRBV4-1 and J usage is TRBJ2-5; D gene unclear. Germline V gene lookup returns CDR1 MGHRA and CDR2 YSYEKL. CDR3 length: 12 amino acids. Trimming took 5 bases from V and 7 from J, leaving 11 bases between them. CDR3 sequence: CASSTDPGTQYF. The CDR3 DNA sequence: TGCGCCAGCAGCACCGATCCCGGGACCCAGTACTTC.

The V and J genes are TRBV20-1 and TRBJ1-6; D is unclear. Germline V gene data show CDR1 as DFQATT and CDR2 as SNEGSKA (reference sequence). This CDR3 region has 14 residues. Trimming stripped 6 bases from V and 7 bases from J, with 16 bases between. Written as DNA, the CDR3 is TGCAGTGCCACCTCCGCCCGAGGGAATTCACCCCTCCACTTT. Translating it yields CSATSARGNSPLHF.

This chain joins TRBV25-1 and TRBJ2-2; 8 bases align to TRBD2. This CDR3 contains 16 residues. Germline lookup yields CDR1 MGHDK and CDR2 SYGVNS. Unmatched junction bases numbered 11, after V lost 4 bases and J lost 7 bases. In nucleotides, the CDR3 is TGTGCCAGCAGTGCCACTCCGGGACTAGTTGTCGGGGAGCTGTTTTTT. Translation gives CASSATPGLVVGELFF.

Worth noting for this clonotype: The junction departs from germline at one end; a sequencing error may be responsible. The chain joins TRBV6-2 or TRBV6-3 to TRBJ1-6; D is perhaps TRBD1 (5 bases). The germline gives CDR1 MNHEY, CDR2 SVGEGT. The CDR3 covers 13 residues. The CDR3 DNA reads as TGTGCCGGCAGACCAGACAGTAATTCACCCCTCCACTTT. Translation: CAGRPDSNSPLHF.

Notes on this clonotype: With a much larger clone just one base away, this may be a read error. The chain uses TRBV7-2 and TRBJ2-3, with D unclear. CDR3 size: 17 residues. V lost 5 bases and J 0 bases, leaving 18 bases between the germline ends. Germline CDR1 SGHTA, CDR2 FQGNSA. The CDR3 DNA is TGTGCCAGCAGCAGGCGAGGCCGACACCGGAGCACAGATACGCAGTATTTT. Encoded protein: CASSRRGRHRSTDTQYF.

Concerning this clonotype: A much larger clone differs from this one at a single base, so this may be a read error. This chain connects TRBV9 to TRBJ1-1; TRBD1 might be the D (6 bases). The CDR3 consists of 14 residues. CDR1 is SGDLS and CDR2 is YYNGEE in the germline V gene. The CDR3 nucleotides read TGTGCCAGCAGCGTAGTTACAGGGATCACTGAAACTTTCTTT. Residues: CASSVVTGITETFF.

The chain employs TRBV5-4 and TRBJ2-7; no clear D gene. Trimming removed 4 bases at V and 3 bases at J, with 17 bases between. The CDR3 runs 15 residues. Germline-derived CDR1 and CDR2 are SGHNT and YYREEE (reference sequence). Written as DNA, the CDR3 is TGTGCCAGCAGCGACCCGGGCTCAGGCGACTACGAGCAGTACTTC. Translated: CASSDPGSGDYEQYF.

This rearrangement joins TRBV4-3 to TRBJ2-1, with 10 bases lining up with TRBD2. This CDR3 has 17 amino acids. The V gene end was trimmed by 4 bases and the J gene end by 8 bases; junction bases not matched to a gene: 14. Germline-derived CDR1 and CDR2 are LGHNA and YSLEER. The CDR3 protein is CASSPGLAGELGHEQFF. The CDR3 region has the DNA TGCGCCAGCAGCCCCGGGCTAGCGGGAGAGTTGGGACATGAGCAGTTCTTC.

This clonotype showed up just a few times. V is TRBV20-1 and J is TRBJ2-1, with D possibly being TRBD2 (5 bases). The CDR3 has 16 amino acids. V dropped 3 bases and J dropped 0 bases, with 15 bases sitting between them. The germline gives CDR1 DFQATT, CDR2 SNEGSKA (reference sequence). CDR3 bases: TGCAGTGCTAGTACGGCGGGCGAAAGCTCCTACAATGAGCAGTTCTTC. Amino acids: CSASTAGESSYNEQFF.

This clonotype showed up just once. The chain joins TRBV20-1 to TRBJ2-7; 7 bases align to TRBD1. The ends lost 5 bases at V and 2 bases at J; junction bases unmatched: 9. The CDR3 has 14 residues. Germline CDR1 DFQATT, CDR2 SNEGSKA (reference sequence). This CDR3 reads CSAAHDRDPYEQYF. The CDR3 bases are TGCAGTGCTGCTCACGACAGGGATCCCTACGAGCAGTACTTC.